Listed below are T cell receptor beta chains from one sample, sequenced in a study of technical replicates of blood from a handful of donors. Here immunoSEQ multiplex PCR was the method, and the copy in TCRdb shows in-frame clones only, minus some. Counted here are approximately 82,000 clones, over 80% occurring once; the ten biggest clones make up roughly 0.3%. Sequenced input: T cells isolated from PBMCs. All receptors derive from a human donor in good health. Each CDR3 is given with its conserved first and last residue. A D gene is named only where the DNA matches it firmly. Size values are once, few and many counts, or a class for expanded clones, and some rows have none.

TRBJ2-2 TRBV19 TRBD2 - CASSIAQTLAAVYGELFF TGTGCCAGTAGTATAGCTCAAACACTAGCGGCGGTTTACGGGGAGCTGTTTTTT
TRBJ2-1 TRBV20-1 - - CSASIGNEQFF TGCAGTGCTAGTATCGGCAATGAGCAGTTCTTC
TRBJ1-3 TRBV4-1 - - CASSQRPTSQDTSGNTIYF TGCGCCAGCAGCCAGCGACCTACGTCCCAGGACACCTCTGGAAACACCATATATTTT
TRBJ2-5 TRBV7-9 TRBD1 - CASSLGLGQYQETQYF TGTGCCAGCAGCTTAGGGTTGGGACAGTACCAAGAGACCCAGTACTTC
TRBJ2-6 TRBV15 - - CATSSPSSGANVLTF TGTGCCACCAGCAGTCCGAGCTCTGGGGCCAACGTCCTGACTTTC
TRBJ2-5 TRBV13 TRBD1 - CASSANAGTAYF TGTGCCAGCAGCGCGAATGCCGGGACAGCATACTTC
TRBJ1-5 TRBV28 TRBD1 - CASSLSGTASNQPQHF TGTGCCAGCAGTTTATCAGGGACAGCCAGCAATCAGCCCCAGCATTTT
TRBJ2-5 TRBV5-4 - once CASSETPGSQETQYF TGTGCCAGCAGCGAAACCCCCGGGAGCCAAGAGACCCAGTACTTC
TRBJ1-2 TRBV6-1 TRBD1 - CASSEGTELYGYTF TGTGCCAGCAGTGAGGGGACAGAATTATATGGCTACACCTTC
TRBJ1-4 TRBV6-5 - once CASSRGYNEKLFF TGTGCCAGCAGCCGGGGATACAATGAAAAACTGTTTTTT
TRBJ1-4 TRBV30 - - CAWSVQVPKREEKLFF TGTGCCTGGAGTGTACAGGTTCCTAAAAGGGAAGAAAAACTGTTTTTT
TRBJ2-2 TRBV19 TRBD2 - CASSEGLAGAGELFF TGTGCCAGTAGCGAGGGACTAGCGGGGGCCGGGGAGCTGTTTTTT
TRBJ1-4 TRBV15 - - CATSRDRGSISGGNEKLFF TGTGCCACCAGCAGAGATCGGGGGTCAATTAGCGGGGGCAACGAAAAACTGTTTTTT
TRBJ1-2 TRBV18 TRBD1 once CASSLRDRDVYGYTF TGTGCCAGCTCTCTGCGGGACAGGGACGTCTATGGCTACACCTTC
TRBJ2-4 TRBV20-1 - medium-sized CSASVANIQYF TGCAGTGCTAGTGTTGCGAACATTCAGTACTTC